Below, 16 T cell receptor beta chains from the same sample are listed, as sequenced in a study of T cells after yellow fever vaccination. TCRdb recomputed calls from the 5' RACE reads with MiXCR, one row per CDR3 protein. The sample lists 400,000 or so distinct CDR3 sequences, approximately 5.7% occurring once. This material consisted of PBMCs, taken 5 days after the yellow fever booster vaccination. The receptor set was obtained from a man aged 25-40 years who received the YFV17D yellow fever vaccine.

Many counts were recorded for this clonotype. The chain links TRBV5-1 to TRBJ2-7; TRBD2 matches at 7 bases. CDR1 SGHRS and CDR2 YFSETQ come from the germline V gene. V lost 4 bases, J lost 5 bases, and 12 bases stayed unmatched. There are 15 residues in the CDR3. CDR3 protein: CASSEGLRDYHEQYF. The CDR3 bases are TGCGCCAGCAGCGAGGGACTACGAGATTACCACGAGCAGTACTTC.

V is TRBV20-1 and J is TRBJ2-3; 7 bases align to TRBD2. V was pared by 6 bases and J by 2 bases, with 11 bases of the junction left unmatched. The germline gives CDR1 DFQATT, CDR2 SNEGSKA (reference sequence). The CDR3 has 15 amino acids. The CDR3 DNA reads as TGCAGTGCCCCGGGGGGACTGGAAGACACAGATACGCAGTATTTT. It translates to CSAPGGLEDTDTQYF.

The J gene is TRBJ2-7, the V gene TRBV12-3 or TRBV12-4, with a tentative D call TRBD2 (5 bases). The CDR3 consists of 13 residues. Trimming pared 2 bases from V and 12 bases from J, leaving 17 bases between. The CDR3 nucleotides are TGTGCCAGCAGTTTAAGCGGTCCGCCCCGACCGTACTTC. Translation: CASSLSGPPRPYF.

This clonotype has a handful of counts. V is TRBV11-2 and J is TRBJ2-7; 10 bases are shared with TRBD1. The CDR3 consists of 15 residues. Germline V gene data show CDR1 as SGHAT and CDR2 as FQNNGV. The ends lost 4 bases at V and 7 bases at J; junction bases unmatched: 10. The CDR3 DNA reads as TGTGCCAGCAGCTCCCCCCGGGACAGGGGAGGGGAGCAGTACTTC. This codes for CASSSPRDRGGEQYF.

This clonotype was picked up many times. The CDR3 DNA is TGTGCCAGCAGCCAAGATGCCTCAACAGATACGCAGTATTTT. Protein: CASSQDASTDTQYF. This chain connects TRBV4-2 to TRBJ2-3, with D unclear. V gave up 0 bases and J gave up 3 bases, with 7 bases separating them. CDR1 LGHNA and CDR2 YNFKEQ come from the germline V gene. The CDR3 extends over 14 amino acids.

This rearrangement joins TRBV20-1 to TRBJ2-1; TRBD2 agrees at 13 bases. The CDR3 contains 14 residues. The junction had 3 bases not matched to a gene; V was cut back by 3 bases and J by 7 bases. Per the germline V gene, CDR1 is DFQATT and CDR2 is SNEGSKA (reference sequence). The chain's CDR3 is CSARRLAGGNEQFF. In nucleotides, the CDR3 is TGCAGTGCTAGGCGACTAGCGGGAGGTAATGAGCAGTTCTTC.

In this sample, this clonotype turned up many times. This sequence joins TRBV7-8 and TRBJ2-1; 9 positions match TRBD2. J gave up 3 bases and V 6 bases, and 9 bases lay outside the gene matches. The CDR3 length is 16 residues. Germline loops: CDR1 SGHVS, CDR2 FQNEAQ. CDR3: CASSFRLAVIYNEQFF. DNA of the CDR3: TGTGCCAGCAGTTTTCGACTAGCGGTGATCTACAATGAGCAGTTCTTC.

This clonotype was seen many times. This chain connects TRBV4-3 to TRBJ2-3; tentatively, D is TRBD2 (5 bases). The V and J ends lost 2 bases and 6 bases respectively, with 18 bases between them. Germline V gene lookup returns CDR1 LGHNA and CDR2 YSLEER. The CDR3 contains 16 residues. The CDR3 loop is CASSQFSPRGSDTQYF. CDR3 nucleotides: TGCGCCAGCAGCCAATTCAGCCCCCGGGGTTCGGATACGCAGTATTTT.

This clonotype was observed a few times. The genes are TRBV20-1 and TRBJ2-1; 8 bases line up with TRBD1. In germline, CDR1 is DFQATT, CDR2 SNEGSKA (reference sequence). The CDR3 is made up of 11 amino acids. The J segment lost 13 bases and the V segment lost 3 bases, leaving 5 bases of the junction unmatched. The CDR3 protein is CSARPDRAQFF. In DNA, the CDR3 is TGCAGTGCTAGGCCGGACAGGGCTCAGTTCTTC.

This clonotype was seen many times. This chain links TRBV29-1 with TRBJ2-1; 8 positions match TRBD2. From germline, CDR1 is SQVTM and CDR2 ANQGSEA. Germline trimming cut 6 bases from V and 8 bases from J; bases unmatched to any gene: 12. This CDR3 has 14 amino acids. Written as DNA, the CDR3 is TGCAGCGTCGCCGGACTAGCCATCCACGATGAGCAGTTCTTC. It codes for CSVAGLAIHDEQFF.

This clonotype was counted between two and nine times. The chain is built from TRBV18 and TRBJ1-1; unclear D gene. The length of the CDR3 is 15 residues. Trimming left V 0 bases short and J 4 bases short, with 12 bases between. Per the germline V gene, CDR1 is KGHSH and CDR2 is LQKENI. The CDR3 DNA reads TGTGCCAGCTCACCACCGACGTCGGCGGGCACTGAAGCTTTCTTT. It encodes CASSPPTSAGTEAFF.

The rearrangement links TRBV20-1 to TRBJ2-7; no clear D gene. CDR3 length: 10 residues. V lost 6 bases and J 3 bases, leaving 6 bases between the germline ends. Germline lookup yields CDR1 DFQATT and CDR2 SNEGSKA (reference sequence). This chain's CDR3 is CSAQFYEQYF. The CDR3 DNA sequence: TGCAGTGCGCAATTCTACGAGCAGTACTTC.

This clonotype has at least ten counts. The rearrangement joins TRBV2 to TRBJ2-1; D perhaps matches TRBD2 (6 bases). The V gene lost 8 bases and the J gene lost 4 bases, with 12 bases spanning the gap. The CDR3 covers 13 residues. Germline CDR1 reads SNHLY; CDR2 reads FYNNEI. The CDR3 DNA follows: TGTGCCAGCCGGTCTAGCGCATACAATGAGCAGTTCTTC. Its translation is CASRSSAYNEQFF.

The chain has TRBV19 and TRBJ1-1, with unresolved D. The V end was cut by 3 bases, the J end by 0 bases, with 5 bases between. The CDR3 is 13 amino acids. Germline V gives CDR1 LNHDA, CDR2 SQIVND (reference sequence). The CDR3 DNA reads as TGTGCCAGTAGTATCGAGATGAACACTGAAGCTTTCTTT. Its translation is CASSIEMNTEAFF.

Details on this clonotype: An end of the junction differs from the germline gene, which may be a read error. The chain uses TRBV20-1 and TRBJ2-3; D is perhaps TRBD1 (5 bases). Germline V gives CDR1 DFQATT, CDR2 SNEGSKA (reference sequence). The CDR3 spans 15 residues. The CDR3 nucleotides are TGCTGTGCGACCGGGCCCTGGGGCCTCACAGATACGCAGTATTTT. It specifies CCATGPWGLTDTQYF.

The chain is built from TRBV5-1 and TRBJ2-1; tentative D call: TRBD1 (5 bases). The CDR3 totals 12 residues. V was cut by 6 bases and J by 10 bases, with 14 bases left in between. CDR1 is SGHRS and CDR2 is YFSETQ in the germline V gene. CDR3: CASNLGAGEQFF. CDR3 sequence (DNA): TGCGCCAGCAACCTTGGGGCCGGGGAGCAGTTCTTC.